This T cell receptor beta chain was captured in a study of T cell responses to AZD1222 COVID-19 vaccine. General observations from the study: The study found Spike-specific TCR breadth and depth rose after two AZD1222 doses. Dominant CD4 TCR responses targeted spike regions 160-218 and 743-854. It was only 6 or 7 AZD1222 recipients who were seropositive at baseline.

Assay: immunoSEQ multiplex PCR; the TCRdb copy retains only in-frame clones and omits some. The data hold 200,000 to 250,000 clones, with about 93% observed a single time. With respect to this clone: Its antigen is not identified.

Sequenced material: peripheral blood, taken on day 0 of MenACWY control vaccination. This TCR came from an adult in good health.

Here the CDR3 reads CASERQWAEKLFF. The CDR3 nucleotides read TGTGCCAGTGAGAGACAGTGGGCTGAAAAACTGTTTTTT. The chain couples TRBV6-6 to TRBJ1-4; D possibly corresponds to TRBD1 (5 bases). Germline values: CDR1 MNHNY, CDR2 SVGAGI (reference sequence). This CDR3 region has 13 residues. V dropped 9 bases and J dropped 7 bases, with 15 bases sitting between them.